This T cell receptor beta chain was sequenced during a study of T cells in Graves' hyperthyroidism and ophthalmopathy. As for this clonotype: Its target is unknown.

Overall study results and limits: Stable hyperthyroidism and ophthalmopathy were separated using 13 V-J signatures. Ophthalmopathy prediction by the model preceded onset by a median 6.5 months.

TCR beta CDR3 regions were amplified from RNA. TCR CDR3 underwent first-round RT-PCR with the HTBI primer set. TCRdb analysed the multiplex PCR reads with MiXCR anew, one entry per CDR3 protein. The table shows over 45,000 distinct CDR3 sequences, with approximately 50% occurring only once. Hyperthyroidism patients were newly diagnosed, had disease duration under 2 months, and were aged 18 to 65 years. Diagnoses were made from clinical symptoms, serum measures (thyroxine and TRAb), thyroid ultrasound and orbital computed tomography. This clonotype was sampled from a woman aged 45-65 years with Graves' hyperthyroidism. Sequencing used peripheral blood or thyroid tissue (not recorded which).

The CDR3 protein is CASRQSQETQYF. Here the CDR3 DNA reads TGCGCCAGCAGGCAGAGCCAAGAGACCCAGTACTTC. This sequence joins TRBV5-1 and TRBJ2-5, with no clear D. The CDR3 runs 12 residues. The ends were cut back, 5 bases at V and 1 base at J, with 6 bases in the middle. CDR1 is SGHRS, CDR2 YFSETQ, per germline.